These T cell receptor beta chains were read from a single sample in a study of blood T cell repertoires in COVID-19. The protocol was immunoSEQ multiplex PCR, while the TCRdb copy is restricted to in-frame clones and leaves out a portion. Of some 320,000 clones listed, 85% to 90% are singletons. The material sequenced was PBMCs or T cells enriched from blood (not recorded which). The receptors come from a woman aged 45-65 years who had been exposed to COVID-19. Each CDR3 is given with its conserved first and last residue. Fields, in order: J gene, V gene, clone size, CDR3 length, D gene, CDR3 protein, CDR3 DNA. A D gene is named only where the DNA matches it firmly. Size tells how often a clone was seen (once, few, many) or the class of an expanded clone, and some rows leave it out.

TRBJ1-2 | TRBV30 | . | 12 | . | CAWYGHIYGYTF | TGTGCCTGGTATGGACACATCTATGGCTACACCTTC
TRBJ2-2 | TRBV19 | few | 17 | TRBD2 | CASKTSGGAANTGELFF | TGTGCCAGTAAAACTAGCGGGGGGGCCGCGAACACCGGGGAGCTGTTTTTT
TRBJ1-5 | TRBV28 | . | 15 | . | CASRQGGRRNQPQHF | TGTGCCAGCAGACAAGGGGGTCGAAGGAATCAGCCCCAGCATTTT
TRBJ2-2 | TRBV5-4 | . | 15 | . | CASSRDGGRTGELFF | TGTGCCAGCAGCCGCGACGGGGGGCGTACCGGGGAGCTGTTTTTT
TRBJ2-1 | TRBV5-1 | few | 18 | TRBD2 | CASSLVGGGGSFYNEQFF | TGCGCCAGCAGCTTGGTGGGCGGGGGAGGTTCCTTTTACAATGAGCAGTTCTTC
TRBJ2-7 | TRBV4-1 | . | 12 | . | CASSLKGDEQYF | TGCGCCAGCAGCCTGAAGGGGGACGAGCAGTACTTC
TRBJ1-1 | TRBV14 | . | 13 | . | CASSPQIDTEAFF | TGTGCCAGCAGCCCCCAAATAGACACTGAAGCTTTCTTT
TRBJ2-5 | TRBV4-1 | . | 15 | TRBD1 | CASSQAGTGFETQYF | TGCGCCAGCAGCCAAGCCGGGACAGGATTTGAGACCCAGTACTTC
TRBJ2-5 | TRBV7-2 | . | 15 | TRBD2 | CASSPVGYTSGTQYF | TGTGCCAGCAGCCCGGTCGGGTATACTAGCGGGACCCAGTACTTC
TRBJ1-3 | TRBV14 | . | 16 | . | CASSQVEPSSGNTIYF | TGTGCCAGCAGCCAAGTGGAGCCAAGCTCTGGAAACACCATATATTTT
TRBJ2-7 | TRBV19 | . | 13 | . | CASSGLAQGEQYF | TGTGCCAGCTCCGGTTTAGCCCAAGGAGAGCAGTACTTC
TRBJ1-1 | TRBV29-1 | few | 12 | . | CSVGYQNTEAFF | TGCAGCGTTGGCTATCAGAACACTGAAGCTTTCTTT
TRBJ2-5 | TRBV9 | . | 14 | . | CASSVFSHPQTQYF | TGTGCCAGCAGCGTATTTTCCCATCCCCAGACCCAGTACTTC
TRBJ2-1 | TRBV28 | . | 14 | TRBD2 | CAGSSGGARNEQFF | TGTGCGGGGTCTAGCGGGGGGGCCCGGAATGAGCAGTTCTTC
TRBJ1-6 | TRBV6-5 | . | 13 | . | CASTTESNSPLHF | TGTGCCAGCACCACAGAAAGCAATTCACCCCTCCACTTT
TRBJ2-1 | TRBV28 | . | 13 | . | CASSLIASGEQFF | TGTGCCAGCAGTTTAATAGCGAGTGGTGAGCAGTTCTTC